The 25 T cell receptor beta chains below come from one sample, sequenced in a study of control samples from healthy donors and cancer patients. Only in-frame clones appear in the TCRdb table, and some are missing; sequencing was by immunoSEQ multiplex PCR. The data contain 150,000 to 200,000 clones, 91% of them singletons. Input material: blood. The receptors were gathered from a woman in her 30s in good health.

V usage is TRBV10-3 and J usage is TRBJ1-2; TRBD1 matches 7 bases. The germline gives CDR1 ENHRY, CDR2 SYGVKD. Germline trimming cut 6 bases from V and 4 bases from J; bases unmatched to any gene: 11. The CDR3 spans 15 residues. The CDR3 nucleotides read TGTGCCATCAGCTCCGACGACAGGGTACTCTATGGCTACACCTTC. Protein sequence: CAISSDDRVLYGYTF.

The chain is built from TRBV24-1 and TRBJ2-3; no reliable D call. V was pared by 5 bases and J by 2 bases, with 4 bases between. In germline, CDR1 is KGHDR, CDR2 SFDVKD. This CDR3 contains 12 residues. Here the CDR3 DNA reads TGTGCCACCAGTGGGGTCACAGATACGCAGTATTTT. Translation: CATSGVTDTQYF.

This chain uses TRBV19 with TRBJ2-1; TRBD2 might be the D (7 bases). The CDR3 sequence is 19 residues long. The germline V and J ends were trimmed by 1 base and 3 bases, with 22 bases remaining between them. Per germline, CDR1 LNHDA and CDR2 SQIVND (reference sequence). DNA for the CDR3: TGTGCCAGTAGTATAGGCCCGAGACAGGCTAGCGGTTTCTACAATGAGCAGTTCTTC. It encodes CASSIGPRQASGFYNEQFF. Complete variable domain (other parts from reference TRBV19 and TRBJ2-1): DGGITQSPKYLFRKEGQNVTLSCEQNLNHDAMYWYRQDPGQGLRLIYYSQIVNDFQKGDIAEGYSVSREKKESFPLTVTSAQKNPTAFYLCASSIGPRQASGFYNEQFFGPGTRLTVL.

The chain couples TRBV19 to TRBJ1-6, with D possibly TRBD1 on 6 matching bases. V lost 5 bases and J 7 bases, leaving 12 bases between the germline ends. This CDR3 spans 14 amino acids. Germline CDR1 and CDR2: LNHDA and SQIVND (reference sequence). In DNA, the CDR3 is TGTGCCAGTAGTCCCGGACAGATCAATTCACCCCTCCACTTT. It specifies CASSPGQINSPLHF.

The sample holds one count of this clone. The DNA for the CDR3 is TGTGCCAGCAGAACGGACAGGGGGCACTATGGCTACACCTTC. Translating it yields CASRTDRGHYGYTF. The genes are TRBV7-2 and TRBJ1-2; 11 nucleotides align to TRBD1. Germline-derived CDR1 and CDR2 are SGHTA and FQGNSA. The CDR3 is 14 residues long. V was pared by 6 bases and J by 3 bases, with 3 bases of the junction left unmatched.

This chain joins TRBV6-5 and TRBJ1-2; possible D gene TRBD1, 6 bases. The CDR3 covers 15 residues. V was trimmed by 5 bases and J by 3 bases, leaving 16 bases between them. Germline-derived CDR1 and CDR2 are MNHEY and SVGAGI. For the CDR3, the DNA is TGTGCCAGCAGTCCTACAGGGCTCGGTGACTATGGCTACACCTTC. Translating it yields CASSPTGLGDYGYTF.

This chain uses TRBV15 with TRBJ2-1; 13 bases map to TRBD2. This CDR3 is built from 18 residues. CDR1 is LNHNV and CDR2 is YYDKDF in the germline V gene (reference sequence). V was clipped by 0 bases and J by 5 bases; unmatched bases: 7. The CDR3 loop is CATSRDPTSGGAHNEQFF. The CDR3 DNA is TGTGCCACCAGCAGAGATCCTACTAGCGGGGGGGCCCACAATGAGCAGTTCTTC.

This sequence joins TRBV20-1 and TRBJ2-7, with TRBD1 matching over 8 bases. From germline, CDR1 is DFQATT and CDR2 SNEGSKA (reference sequence). This CDR3 has 12 residues. With V trimmed by 3 bases and J by 4 bases, 2 bases remained unmatched. DNA of the CDR3: TGCAGTGCTAGTCAGGGGGCGTACGAGCAGTACTTC. Protein: CSASQGAYEQYF.

The chain couples TRBV19 to TRBJ2-3, with a tentative D call TRBD2 (6 bases). The CDR3 is 16 residues long. V lost 2 bases to trimming and J lost 2 bases, with 14 bases between them. CDR1 is LNHDA and CDR2 is SQIVND in the germline V gene (reference sequence). The CDR3 spells CASSIRSGVATDTQYF. CDR3 in DNA: TGTGCCAGTAGTATAAGGTCGGGGGTGGCCACAGATACGCAGTATTTT.

The V and J genes are TRBV5-1 and TRBJ1-1; TRBD1 aligns across 7 bases. Losses at the gene ends were 2 bases for V and 1 base for J; bases not matched to a gene: 2. There are 14 residues in the CDR3. Germline CDR1 and CDR2: SGHRS and YFSETQ. The CDR3 DNA sequence: TGCGCCAGCAGCTTCCAGGGGGGGAACACTGAAGCTTTCTTT. It is translated as CASSFQGGNTEAFF.

The chain is built from TRBV5-1 and TRBJ1-1; TRBD1 matches at 8 bases. V shed 4 bases and J 3 bases; nucleotides not matched to a gene: 5. Germline V gives CDR1 SGHRS, CDR2 YFSETQ. The CDR3 length is 14 residues. The CDR3 DNA reads TGCGCCAGCAGCGCGGGACAGGTCGACACTGAAGCTTTCTTT. This codes for CASSAGQVDTEAFF.

This chain links TRBV6-5 with TRBJ2-5; 9 nucleotides match TRBD1. The germline gives CDR1 MNHEY, CDR2 SVGAGI. Germline trimming cut 2 bases from V and 5 bases from J; bases unmatched to any gene: 6. The CDR3 runs 15 residues. The CDR3 sequence is CASSYRGQGRETQYF. The CDR3 coding sequence is TGTGCCAGCAGTTACCGGGGACAGGGTCGTGAGACCCAGTACTTC.

This clone has only one observation. V gene TRBV2 combines with J gene TRBJ2-3, with D hard to call. This CDR3 spans 13 amino acids. Per germline, CDR1 SNHLY and CDR2 FYNNEI. V was pared by 4 bases and J by 2 bases, with 7 bases between. CDR3 sequence (DNA): TGTGCCAGCAGTGTAAGACTCACAGATACGCAGTATTTT. It yields the protein CASSVRLTDTQYF. The whole variable domain, remainder taken from reference TRBV2 and TRBJ2-3, is EPEVTQTPSHQVTQMGQEVILRCVPISNHLYFYWYRQILGQKVEFLVSFYNNEISEKSEIFDDQFSVERPDGSNFTLKIRSTKLEDSAMYFCASSVRLTDTQYFGPGTRLTVL.

The V call is TRBV28, the J call TRBJ2-3; 10 bases are shared with TRBD2. The junction had 7 bases not matched to a gene; V was cut back by 6 bases and J by 4 bases. The CDR3 runs to 15 residues. Per germline, CDR1 MDHEN and CDR2 SYDVKM. CDR3: CASSPSGRLADTQYF. The CDR3 DNA follows: TGTGCCAGCAGCCCTAGCGGGAGATTGGCAGATACGCAGTATTTT.

This chain uses TRBV11-3 with TRBJ2-7; 10 bases match TRBD1. Germline CDR1 reads SGHNT; CDR2 reads YENEEA. The CDR3 consists of 13 residues. The V segment lost 5 bases and the J segment 7 bases; nucleotides outside the gene matches: 5. The CDR3 reads CASSPDRGEEQYF. The DNA for the CDR3 is TGTGCCAGCAGCCCGGACAGGGGGGAGGAGCAGTACTTC. The variable domain in full, with the rest retrieved from reference TRBV11-3 and TRBJ2-7, is EAGVVQSPRYKIIEKKQPVAFWCNPISGHNTLYWYLQNLGQGPELLIRYENEEAVDDSQLPKDRFSAERLKGVDSTLKIQPAELGDSAVYLCASSPDRGEEQYFGPGTRLTVT.

V and J are TRBV6-1 and TRBJ2-3; 7 bases align to TRBD2. The CDR3 contains 16 residues. The junction had 6 bases not matched to a gene; V was cut back by 0 bases and J by 3 bases. Germline V gene lookup returns CDR1 MNHNS and CDR2 SASEGT. CDR3 bases: TGTGCCAGCAGTGAAGCGCTGGGAGGGCCTACAGATACGCAGTATTTT. The encoded protein is CASSEALGGPTDTQYF.

The V and J genes are TRBV6-5 and TRBJ1-4; 8 bases agree with TRBD1. The CDR3 covers 15 residues. CDR1 is MNHEY and CDR2 is SVGAGI in the germline V gene. With 6 bases clipped from V and 7 bases from J, the junction kept 10 bases outside the gene matches. CDR3 sequence reads: CASSPSQGAGEKLFF. CDR3 nucleotides: TGTGCCAGCAGCCCCTCGCAGGGGGCAGGTGAAAAACTGTTTTTT.

This clone was seen once. Additional DNA sequences in this sample encode the identical CDR3. The chain couples TRBV6-4 to TRBJ2-3; TRBD2 might be the D (5 bases). Looked up from germline, CDR1 is MRHNA and CDR2 is SNTAGT. Trimming took off 2 bases at V and 3 bases at J, with 6 bases between the two ends. The CDR3 spans 13 residues. The CDR3: CASSDGGTDTQYF. The CDR3 bases are TGTGCCAGCAGTGACGGCGGGACAGATACGCAGTATTTT.

V gene TRBV28 combines with J gene TRBJ1-3, with TRBD1 as a possible D gene (6 bases). The length of the CDR3 is 13 residues. Germline V gene lookup returns CDR1 MDHEN and CDR2 SYDVKM. Trimming shortened V by 6 bases and J by 4 bases, and 10 bases separated the two germline ends. This CDR3 is CASSQGWGNTIYF. Written as DNA, the CDR3 is TGTGCCAGCAGCCAGGGGTGGGGAAACACCATATATTTT.

The genes are TRBV6-4 and TRBJ2-7; the D is unclear. The ends were cut back, 3 bases at V and 3 bases at J, with 9 bases in the middle. Per germline, CDR1 MRHNA and CDR2 SNTAGT. The CDR3 spans 13 residues. The CDR3 sequence is CASSDPKHYEQYF. The CDR3 nucleotides read TGTGCCAGCAGTGATCCCAAACACTACGAGCAGTACTTC.

The rearrangement joins TRBV27 to TRBJ2-7; D is possibly TRBD1 (6 bases). V dropped 6 bases and J dropped 2 bases, with 8 bases sitting between them. This CDR3 region has 12 residues. CDR1 is MNHEY and CDR2 is SMNVEV in the germline V gene (reference sequence). The CDR3 DNA reads TGTGCCAGCAGGGACAGAGCCTACGAGCAGTACTTC. Its protein is CASRDRAYEQYF.

This rearrangement joins TRBV3-1 (or the pseudogene TRBV3-2) to TRBJ1-5; D gene ambiguous. The CDR3 is made up of 14 amino acids. CDR1 LGHDT and CDR2 YNNKEL come from the germline V gene (reference sequence). Trimming pared 0 bases from V and 1 base from J, leaving 4 bases between. CDR3 sequence: CASSQDYSNQPQHF. CDR3 sequence (DNA): TGTGCCAGCAGCCAAGACTACAGCAATCAGCCCCAGCATTTT.

The rearrangement uses TRBV7-9 and TRBJ1-4, with 9 nucleotides matching TRBD1. The CDR3 spans 16 residues. Germline CDR1 and CDR2: SEHNR and FQNEAQ (reference sequence). Unmatched junction bases numbered 6, after V lost 5 bases and J lost 2 bases. Here the CDR3 reads CASSPYRGPTNEKLFF. CDR3 in DNA: TGTGCCAGCAGCCCGTACAGGGGGCCCACTAATGAAAAACTGTTTTTT. Combining the CDR3 with reference TRBV7-9 and TRBJ1-4 gives the whole variable domain DTGVSQNPRHKITKRGQNVTFRCDPISEHNRLYWYRQTLGQGPEFLTYFQNEAQLEKSRLLSDRFSAERPKGSFSTLEIQRTEQGDSAMYLCASSPYRGPTNEKLFFGSGTQLSVL.

This clone was recorded only once. The V gene is TRBV7-9, the J gene TRBJ1-2, with TRBD1 as a possible D gene (6 bases). The CDR3 has 12 amino acids. Germline CDR1 reads SEHNR; CDR2 reads FQNEAQ (reference sequence). V was pared by 5 bases and J by 2 bases, with 6 bases between. In DNA, the CDR3 is TGTGCCAGCAGCGGACAGAACTATGGCTACACCTTC. This gives the protein CASSGQNYGYTF.

The chain joins TRBV15 to TRBJ1-2; 11 bases agree with TRBD1. CDR1 is LNHNV, CDR2 YYDKDF, per germline (reference sequence). With 3 bases clipped from V and 4 bases from J, the junction kept 10 bases outside the gene matches. CDR3 size: 17 residues. CDR3 protein: CATSSRGQGARRYGYTF. The CDR3 DNA reads TGTGCCACCAGCAGTCGAGGACAGGGGGCGCGGCGCTATGGCTACACCTTC.